The 9 T cell receptor beta chains below come from one sample, sequenced in a study of read filtering for tumor transcriptome and immune sequencing. This library used roughly 400 ng RNA and molecular barcoded adaptors spanning alpha/delta and beta/gamma chains. MiXCR was run by TCRdb on the reads, yielding one entry per CDR3 protein. The sample includes tens of thousands of distinct CDR3 sequences, 15% to 25% of them seen just once. Sequencing input: a population of CD138-negative cells sorted from bone marrow. These receptors were obtained from a donor older than 35 with multiple myeloma.

This clonotype was seen at least ten times. The chain has TRBV5-5 and TRBJ1-1, with 8 bases that match TRBD1. The CDR3 loop spans 16 amino acids. CDR1 is SGHKS, CDR2 YYEKEE, per germline (reference sequence). J lost 5 bases, V lost 5 bases, and 14 bases had no gene match. The CDR3 nucleotides are TGTGCCAGCAGTTTTACAAGGACAGGGAGGGGAACTGAAGCTTTCTTT. It specifies CASSFTRTGRGTEAFF.

Of note for this clonotype: It may be a read error: a sequence one base away is much more abundant. The rearrangement uses TRBV6-9 and TRBJ2-3; TRBD1 might be the D (5 bases). V was shortened by 2 bases and J by 4 bases, with 13 bases between the two germline ends. CDR1 and CDR2 from the germline V gene are MNHGY and SVAAGI. CDR3 length equals 15 residues. CDR3 sequence (DNA): TGTGCCAGCAGTTATCAGGACAACCGCTCAGATACGCAGTATTTT. It translates to CASSYQDNRSDTQYF.

This clonotype was observed at least ten times. The chain joins TRBV6-5 to TRBJ2-7; the match to TRBD1 covers 12 bases. The V gene's germline CDR1 is MNHEY and CDR2 SVGAGI. This CDR3 contains 15 residues. Trimming took 6 bases from V and 4 from J; bases not matched to a gene: 7. The CDR3 DNA follows: TGTGCCAGCAGCGAACGGGACAGGGGGCTGTACGAGCAGTACTTC. It specifies CASSERDRGLYEQYF.

In its sample, this clonotype was seen many times. This chain connects TRBV20-1 to TRBJ2-7; D possibly matches TRBD1 or TRBD2 (5 bases each). This CDR3 region has 11 residues. Trimming stripped 3 bases from V and 7 bases from J, with 10 bases between. Per the germline V gene, CDR1 is DFQATT and CDR2 is SNEGSKA (reference sequence). CDR3 sequence (DNA): TGCAGTGCTAGGGGACCGGGAGAGCAGTACTTC. Protein sequence: CSARGPGEQYF.

This clonotype has ten or more counts. CDR3 sequence (DNA): TGTGCCAGCAGGGGGAGGGCCGGTCAGCCCCAGCATTTT. Encoded protein: CASRGRAGQPQHF. This sequence joins TRBV2 and TRBJ1-5; D not certain. The CDR3 spans 13 residues. Germline V lookup: CDR1 SNHLY, CDR2 FYNNEI. Deletions cut 6 bases from V and 6 bases from J, with 12 bases between.

This clonotype was observed a handful of times. This chain joins TRBV5-5 and TRBJ1-1; D is uncertain. This CDR3 is built from 13 residues. The V gene lost 3 bases and the J gene lost 4 bases, with 10 bases spanning the gap. Germline V lookup: CDR1 SGHKS, CDR2 YYEKEE (reference sequence). Here the CDR3 reads CASSWTVGTEAFF. CDR3 nucleotide sequence: TGTGCCAGCAGCTGGACCGTGGGCACTGAAGCTTTCTTT. Complete variable domain (other parts from reference TRBV5-5 and TRBJ1-1): DAGVTQSPTHLIKTRGQQVTLRCSPISGHKSVSWYQQVLGQGPQFIFQYYEKEERGRGNFPDRFSARQFPNYSSELNVNALLLGDSALYLCASSWTVGTEAFFGQGTRLTVV.

This clonotype turned up a few times. The chain is built from TRBV6-6 and TRBJ2-7, with 10 bases identical to TRBD1. This CDR3 has 15 residues. The junction had 6 bases not matched to a gene; V was cut back by 6 bases and J by 1 base. Germline V lookup: CDR1 MNHNY, CDR2 SVGAGI (reference sequence). CDR3 residues: CASSRPGQGSYEQYF. The DNA of the CDR3 is TGTGCCAGCAGCCGTCCGGGACAGGGGTCCTACGAGCAGTACTTC.

This clonotype was found many times. The chain links TRBV20-1 to TRBJ2-7; the match to TRBD1 covers 12 bases. Germline loops: CDR1 DFQATT, CDR2 SNEGSKA (reference sequence). The CDR3 spans 19 residues. V lost 0 bases and J lost 3; bases outside the gene matches: 15. The CDR3 nucleotides are TGCAGTGCTAGAGATCTCGGGACAGGGGGCGCCGTGGGCCGCTACGAGCAGTACTTC. Translated, it gives CSARDLGTGGAVGRYEQYF.

This clonotype was seen ten or more times. The V and J genes are TRBV7-9 and TRBJ2-5, with D possibly matching TRBD2 (5 bases). Germline-derived CDR1 and CDR2 are SEHNR and FQNEAQ (reference sequence). The CDR3 has 14 amino acids. Between the trimmed V and J ends, which lost 1 base and 1 base, there was a span of 7 bases. The CDR3 protein is CASSLGGSQETQYF. The DNA of the CDR3 is TGTGCCAGCAGCTTAGGAGGGAGCCAAGAGACCCAGTACTTC. The full variable domain, rest sourced from reference TRBV7-9 and TRBJ2-5, is DTGVSQNPRHKITKRGQNVTFRCDPISEHNRLYWYRQTLGQGPEFLTYFQNEAQLEKSRLLSDRFSAERPKGSFSTLEIQRTEQGDSAMYLCASSLGGSQETQYFGPGTRLLVL.